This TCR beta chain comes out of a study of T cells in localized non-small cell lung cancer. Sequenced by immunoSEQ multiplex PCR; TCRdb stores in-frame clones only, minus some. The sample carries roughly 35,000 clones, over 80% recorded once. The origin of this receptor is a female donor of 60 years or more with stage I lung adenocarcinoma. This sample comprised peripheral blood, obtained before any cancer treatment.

Here the CDR3 reads CAWSVWRGAGEQYF. The DNA for the CDR3 is TGTGCCTGGAGTGTATGGAGAGGGGCAGGCGAGCAGTACTTC. The rearrangement uses TRBV30 and TRBJ2-7; D possibly matches TRBD1 or TRBD2 (5 bases each). V was pared by 0 bases and J by 6 bases, with 15 bases between. CDR3 size: 14 residues. Germline CDR1 and CDR2: GTSNPN and SVGIG (reference sequence).